This entry describes one T cell receptor (beta chain). Its antigen is still unknown. The repertoire was sequenced with immunoSEQ multiplex PCR; TCRdb's copy has only in-frame clones and lacks some. The table has 140,000 to 150,000 clones, about 92% seen once. Germline V lookup: CDR1 SGDLS, CDR2 YYNGEE. The ends lost 7 bases at V and 0 bases at J; junction bases unmatched: 4. The CDR3 runs to 13 residues. The data belong to a study of T cell responses to AZD1222 COVID-19 vaccine. General observations from the study: Regions 160-218 and 743-854 held dominance among vaccine-associated CD4 TCRs, which spanned spike. Two AZD1222 doses significantly raised spike-specific TCR breadth and depth over controls. A mostly white British donor set with more females was recruited, and clonal diversity was possibly underestimated. Baseline seropositives among AZD1222 recipients totaled only 5 to 7.

The input for sequencing was peripheral blood, taken on day 0 of AZD1222 vaccination. The sequence was obtained from an adult in good health. The chain combines TRBV9 with TRBJ2-7; TRBD1 matches at 7 bases. DNA of the CDR3: TGTGCCAGCCAGGGGGAAAACTCCTACGAGCAGTACTTC. This encodes CASQGENSYEQYF.